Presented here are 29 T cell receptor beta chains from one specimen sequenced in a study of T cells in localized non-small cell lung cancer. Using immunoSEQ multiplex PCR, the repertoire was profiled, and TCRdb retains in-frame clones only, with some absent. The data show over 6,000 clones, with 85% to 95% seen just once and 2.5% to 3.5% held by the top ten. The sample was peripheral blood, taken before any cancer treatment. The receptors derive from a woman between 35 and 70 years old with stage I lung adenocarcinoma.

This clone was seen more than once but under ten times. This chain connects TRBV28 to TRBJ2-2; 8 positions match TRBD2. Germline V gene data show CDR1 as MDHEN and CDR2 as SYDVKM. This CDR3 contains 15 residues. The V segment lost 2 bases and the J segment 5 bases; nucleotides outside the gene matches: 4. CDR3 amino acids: CASSLGQRETGELFF. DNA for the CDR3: TGTGCCAGCAGTTTAGGACAGCGGGAGACCGGGGAGCTGTTTTTT. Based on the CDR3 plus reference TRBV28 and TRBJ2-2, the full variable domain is DVKVTQSSRYLVKRTGEKVFLECVQDMDHENMFWYRQDPGLGLRLIYFSYDVKMKEKGDIPEGYSVSREKKERFSLILESASTNQTSMYLCASSLGQRETGELFFGEGSRLTVL.

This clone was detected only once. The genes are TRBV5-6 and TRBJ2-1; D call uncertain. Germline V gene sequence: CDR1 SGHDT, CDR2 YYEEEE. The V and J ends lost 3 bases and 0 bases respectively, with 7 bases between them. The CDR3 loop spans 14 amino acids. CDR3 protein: CASSSTFSYNEQFF. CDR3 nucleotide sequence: TGTGCCAGCAGCTCCACCTTCTCCTACAATGAGCAGTTCTTC.

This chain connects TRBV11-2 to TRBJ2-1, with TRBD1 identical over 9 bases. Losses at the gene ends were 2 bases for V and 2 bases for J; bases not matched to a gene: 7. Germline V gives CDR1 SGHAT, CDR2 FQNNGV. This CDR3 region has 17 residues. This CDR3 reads CASSLPTGTGPYNEQFF. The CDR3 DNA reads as TGTGCCAGCAGCTTACCCACCGGGACAGGGCCCTACAATGAGCAGTTCTTC.

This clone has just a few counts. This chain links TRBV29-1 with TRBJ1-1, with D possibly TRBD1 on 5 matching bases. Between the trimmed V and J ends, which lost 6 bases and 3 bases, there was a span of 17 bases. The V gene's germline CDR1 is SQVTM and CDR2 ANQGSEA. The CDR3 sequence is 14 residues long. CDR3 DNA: TGCAGCGTCCTACAGGCAGGGAGTTACACTGAAGCTTTCTTT. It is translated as CSVLQAGSYTEAFF.

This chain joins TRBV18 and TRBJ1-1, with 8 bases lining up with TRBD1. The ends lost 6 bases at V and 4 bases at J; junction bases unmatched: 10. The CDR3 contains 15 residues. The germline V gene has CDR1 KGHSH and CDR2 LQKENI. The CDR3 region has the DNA TGTGCCAGCTCTCAAGAGACAGGGGTTGGCACTGAAGCTTTCTTT. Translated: CASSQETGVGTEAFF.

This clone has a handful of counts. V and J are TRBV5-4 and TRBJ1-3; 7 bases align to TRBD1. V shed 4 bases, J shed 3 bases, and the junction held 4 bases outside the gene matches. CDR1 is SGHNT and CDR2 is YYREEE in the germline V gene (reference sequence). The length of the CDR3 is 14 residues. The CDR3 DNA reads TGTGCCAGCAGCCAAGACAGGGTTGGAAACACCATATATTTT. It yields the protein CASSQDRVGNTIYF. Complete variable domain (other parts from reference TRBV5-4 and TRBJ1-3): ETGVTQSPTHLIKTRGQQVTLRCSSQSGHNTVSWYQQALGQGPQFIFQYYREEENGRGNFPPRFSGLQFPNYSSELNVNALELDDSALYLCASSQDRVGNTIYFGEGSWLTVV.

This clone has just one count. The chain's CDR3 is CSVDLLASGTDTQYF. CDR3 DNA: TGCAGCGTTGATTTATTGGCAAGTGGCACAGATACGCAGTATTTT. The chain has TRBV29-1 and TRBJ2-3; D not resolved. Trimming removed 3 bases at V and 1 base at J, with 14 bases between. Germline assignment: CDR1 SQVTM and CDR2 ANQGSEA. There are 15 residues in the CDR3.

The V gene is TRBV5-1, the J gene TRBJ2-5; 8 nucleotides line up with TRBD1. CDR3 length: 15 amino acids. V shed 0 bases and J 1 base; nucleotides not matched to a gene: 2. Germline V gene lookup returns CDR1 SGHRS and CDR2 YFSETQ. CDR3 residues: CASSLGTGPQETQYF. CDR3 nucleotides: TGCGCCAGCAGCTTGGGGACAGGGCCCCAAGAGACCCAGTACTTC.

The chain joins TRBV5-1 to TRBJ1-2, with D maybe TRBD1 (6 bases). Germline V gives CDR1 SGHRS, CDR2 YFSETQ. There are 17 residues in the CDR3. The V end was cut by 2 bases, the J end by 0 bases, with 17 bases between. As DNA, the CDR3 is TGCGCCAGCAGCTTAGGTATTATGACAGGAACTAACTATGGCTACACCTTC. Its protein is CASSLGIMTGTNYGYTF.

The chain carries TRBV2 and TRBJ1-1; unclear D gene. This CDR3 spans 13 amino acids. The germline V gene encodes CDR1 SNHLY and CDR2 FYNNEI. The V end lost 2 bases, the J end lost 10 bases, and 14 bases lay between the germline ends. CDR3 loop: CASSETASQLAFF. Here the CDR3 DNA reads TGTGCCAGCAGTGAAACCGCCTCACAGTTAGCTTTCTTT.

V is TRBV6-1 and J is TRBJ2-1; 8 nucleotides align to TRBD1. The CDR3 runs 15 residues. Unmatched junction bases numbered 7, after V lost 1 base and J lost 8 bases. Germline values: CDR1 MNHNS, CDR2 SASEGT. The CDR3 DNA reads TGTGCCAGCAGTGAAGGGGGACAGGTTCGTGATGAGCAGTTCTTC. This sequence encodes CASSEGGQVRDEQFF.

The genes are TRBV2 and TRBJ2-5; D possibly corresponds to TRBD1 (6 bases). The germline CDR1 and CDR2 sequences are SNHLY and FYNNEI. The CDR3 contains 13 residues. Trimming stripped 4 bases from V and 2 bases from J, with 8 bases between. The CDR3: CASSVQGQETQYF. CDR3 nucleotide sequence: TGTGCCAGCAGTGTACAGGGTCAAGAGACCCAGTACTTC.

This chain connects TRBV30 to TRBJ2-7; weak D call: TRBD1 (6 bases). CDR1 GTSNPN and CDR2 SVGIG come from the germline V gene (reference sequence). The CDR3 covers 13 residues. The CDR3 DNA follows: TGTGCTTTAACCCTACAGGGACCCTACGAGCAGTACTTC. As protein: CALTLQGPYEQYF.

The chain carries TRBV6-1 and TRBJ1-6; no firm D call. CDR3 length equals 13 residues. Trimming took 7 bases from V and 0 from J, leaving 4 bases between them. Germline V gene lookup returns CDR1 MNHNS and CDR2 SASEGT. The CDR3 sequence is CASTISYNSPLHF. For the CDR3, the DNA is TGTGCCAGCACTATCTCCTATAATTCACCCCTCCACTTT.

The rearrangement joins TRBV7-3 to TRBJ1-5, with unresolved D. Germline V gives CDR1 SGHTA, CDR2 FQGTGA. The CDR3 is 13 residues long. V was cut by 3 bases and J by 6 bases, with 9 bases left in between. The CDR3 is CASSLGPGQPQHF. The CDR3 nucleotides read TGTGCCAGCAGCTTGGGTCCGGGTCAGCCCCAGCATTTT.

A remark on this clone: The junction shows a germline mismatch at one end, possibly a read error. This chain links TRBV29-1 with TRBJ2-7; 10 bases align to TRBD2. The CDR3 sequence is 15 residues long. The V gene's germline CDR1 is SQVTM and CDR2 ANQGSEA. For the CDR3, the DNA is TGCAGCGTACATACGCGGACTAGCGGTTCCTACGGGCAGTACTTC. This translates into CSVHTRTSGSYGQYF.

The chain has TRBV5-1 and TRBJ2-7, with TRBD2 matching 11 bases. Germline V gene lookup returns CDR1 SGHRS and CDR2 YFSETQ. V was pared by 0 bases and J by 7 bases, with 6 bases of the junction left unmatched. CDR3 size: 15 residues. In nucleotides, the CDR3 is TGCGCCAGCAGCTTGGGGGTAGCGGGAGGGGAAGAGCAGTACTTC. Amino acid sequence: CASSLGVAGGEEQYF.

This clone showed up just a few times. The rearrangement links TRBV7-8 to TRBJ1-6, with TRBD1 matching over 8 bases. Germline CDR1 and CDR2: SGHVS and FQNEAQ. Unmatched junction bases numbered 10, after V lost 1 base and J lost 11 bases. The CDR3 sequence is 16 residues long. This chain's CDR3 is CASSLGGTGPMAPLHF. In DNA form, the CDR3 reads TGTGCCAGCAGCTTAGGGGGGACAGGACCTATGGCACCCCTCCACTTT.

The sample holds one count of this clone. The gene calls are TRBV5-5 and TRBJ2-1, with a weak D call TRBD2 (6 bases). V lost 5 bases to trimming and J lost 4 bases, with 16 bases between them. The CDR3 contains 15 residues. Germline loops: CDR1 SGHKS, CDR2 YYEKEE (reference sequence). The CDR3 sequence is CASSYIGGPYNEQFF. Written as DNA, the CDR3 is TGTGCCAGCAGTTACATAGGAGGGCCTTACAATGAGCAGTTCTTC.

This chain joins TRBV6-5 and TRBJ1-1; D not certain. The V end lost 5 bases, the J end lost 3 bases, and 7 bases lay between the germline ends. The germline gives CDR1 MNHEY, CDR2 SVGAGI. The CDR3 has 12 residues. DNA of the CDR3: TGTGCCAGCAGTAATCCTCACACTGAAGCTTTCTTT. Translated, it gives CASSNPHTEAFF.

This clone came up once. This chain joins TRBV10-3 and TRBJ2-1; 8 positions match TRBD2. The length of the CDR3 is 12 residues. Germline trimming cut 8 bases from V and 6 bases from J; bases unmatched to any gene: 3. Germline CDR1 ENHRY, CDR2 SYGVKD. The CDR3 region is CAIATSGNEQFF. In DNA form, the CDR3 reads TGTGCCATCGCCACTAGCGGCAATGAGCAGTTCTTC.

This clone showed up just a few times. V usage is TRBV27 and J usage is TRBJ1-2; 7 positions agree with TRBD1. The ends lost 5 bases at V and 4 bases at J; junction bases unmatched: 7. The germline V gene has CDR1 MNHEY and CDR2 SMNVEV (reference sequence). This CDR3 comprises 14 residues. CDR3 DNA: TGTGCCAGCAGTGACAGGGAGCGTAGCTATGGCTACACCTTC. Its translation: CASSDRERSYGYTF.

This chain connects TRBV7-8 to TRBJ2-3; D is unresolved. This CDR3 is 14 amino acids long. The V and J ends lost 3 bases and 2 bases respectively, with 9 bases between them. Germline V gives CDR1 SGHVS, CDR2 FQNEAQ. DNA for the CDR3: TGTGCCAGCAGCTTTGGGTCTCTCACAGATACGCAGTATTTT. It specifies CASSFGSLTDTQYF.

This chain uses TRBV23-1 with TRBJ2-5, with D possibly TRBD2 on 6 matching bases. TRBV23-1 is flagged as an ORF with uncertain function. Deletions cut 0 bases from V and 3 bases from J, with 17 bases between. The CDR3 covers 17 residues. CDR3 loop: CASSQSTRDPVEETQYF. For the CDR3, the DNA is TGCGCCAGCAGTCAATCGACGCGGGACCCTGTTGAAGAGACCCAGTACTTC.

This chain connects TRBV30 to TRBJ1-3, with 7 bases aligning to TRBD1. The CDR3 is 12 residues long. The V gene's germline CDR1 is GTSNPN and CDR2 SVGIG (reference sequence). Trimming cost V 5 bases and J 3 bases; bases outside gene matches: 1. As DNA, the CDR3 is TGTGCCTGGGACAGGGTTGGAAACACCATATATTTT. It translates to CAWDRVGNTIYF.

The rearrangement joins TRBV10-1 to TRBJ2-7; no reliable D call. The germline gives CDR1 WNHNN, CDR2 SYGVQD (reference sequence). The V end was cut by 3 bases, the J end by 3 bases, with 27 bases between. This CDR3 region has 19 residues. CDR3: CASSDTRRQMKWGFYEQYF. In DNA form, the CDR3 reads TGCGCCAGCAGTGATACCCGCCGTCAAATGAAATGGGGATTCTACGAGCAGTACTTC.

The CDR3 DNA is TGCAGCGTTCAAGGGTTAAGGGGCGGCTACACCTTC. Residues: CSVQGLRGGYTF. The chain recombines TRBV29-1 with TRBJ1-2; D perhaps matches TRBD1 (5 bases). CDR3 length equals 12 residues. Germline CDR1 and CDR2: SQVTM and ANQGSEA. V was pared by 5 bases and J by 8 bases, with 15 bases between. The full variable domain, with the rest looked up from reference TRBV29-1 and TRBJ1-2, is SAVISQKPSRDICQRGTSLTIQCQVDSQVTMMFWYRQQPGQSLTLIATANQGSEATYESGFVIDKFPISRPNLTFSTLTVSNMSPEDSSIYLCSVQGLRGGYTFGSGTRLTVV.

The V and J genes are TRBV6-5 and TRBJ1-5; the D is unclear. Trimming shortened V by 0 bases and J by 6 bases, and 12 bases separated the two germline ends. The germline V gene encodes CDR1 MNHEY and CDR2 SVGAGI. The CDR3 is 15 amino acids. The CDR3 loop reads CASSYSWQAAQPQHF. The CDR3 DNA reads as TGTGCCAGCAGTTACTCGTGGCAGGCCGCTCAGCCCCAGCATTTT.

CDR3 in amino acids: CASSGTGIGNYGYTF. The CDR3 DNA reads TGTGCCAGCAGCGGGACAGGGATCGGAAACTATGGCTACACCTTC. The rearrangement uses TRBV9 and TRBJ1-2; TRBD1 agrees at 8 bases. J was trimmed by 2 bases and V by 3 bases; bases with no gene match: 6. The CDR3 covers 15 residues. Looked up from germline, CDR1 is SGDLS and CDR2 is YYNGEE.